The rows below give T cell receptor beta chains drawn from one sample of a study of T cell responses to AZD1222 COVID-19 vaccine. The table came from immunoSEQ multiplex PCR; TCRdb's copy has only in-frame clones and leaves some out. This table has roughly 100,000 clones, roughly 88% appearing once. The sample consisted of peripheral blood, taken on day 0 of AZD1222 vaccination. These TCRs come from an adult in good health. Each CDR3 is given with its conserved first and last residue. The D gene is left open where the match is weak. A clone size is listed for some rows: how often the clone was seen (once, few, many), or a class if it is expanded.

CDR3 DNA | CDR3 protein | D gene | J gene | clone size | V gene
TGCGCCAGCAGTGAGTCCACAGAAGACCCTAACTATGGCTACACCTTC | CASSESTEDPNYGYTF | NA | TRBJ1-2 | NA | TRBV10-1
TGTGCCAGCTCACCACTTGGGGCCCGATACAATGAGCAGTTCTTC | CASSPLGARYNEQFF | NA | TRBJ2-1 | NA | TRBV18
TGTGCCATGCGGGCCGGCAATGAGCAGTTCTTC | CAMRAGNEQFF | NA | TRBJ2-1 | NA | TRBV10-3
TGCAGCGTACAGGTCGGAAATCAGCCCCAGCATTTT | CSVQVGNQPQHF | NA | TRBJ1-5 | NA | TRBV29-1
TGTGCCAGTAGTATAGCGGGGGGCGCGAACACCGGGGAGCTGTTTTTT | CASSIAGGANTGELFF | NA | TRBJ2-2 | NA | TRBV19
TGTGCCAGTAGTCCCCGGGGGGGCGGGGGATTATACGAGCAGTACTTC | CASSPRGGGGLYEQYF | TRBD2 | TRBJ2-7 | NA | TRBV19
TGTGCTAGTAGACACCCCGGAGCGGCAGGAATCTATGGCTACACCTTC | CASRHPGAAGIYGYTF | NA | TRBJ1-2 | NA | TRBV12-5
TGTGCCAGTGTGGGGGGCGCGGGCTCCACCATATATTTT | CASVGGAGSTIYF | NA | TRBJ1-3 | NA | TRBV28
TGTGCCAGCTCACCACCGTCTGGGCCCTATGGCTACACCTTC | CASSPPSGPYGYTF | NA | TRBJ1-2 | NA | TRBV18
TGTGCCAGCAGTCTGGGACAGAACTATGGCTACACCTTC | CASSLGQNYGYTF | TRBD1 | TRBJ1-2 | NA | TRBV28
TGTGCCAGCTCACCCCGACAGGGGGTAACCTACAATGAGCAGTTCTTC | CASSPRQGVTYNEQFF | TRBD1 | TRBJ2-1 | NA | TRBV18
TGTGCCAGCAGTGAATGGGCGGGGGCTAGCACAGATACGCAGTATTTT | CASSEWAGASTDTQYF | NA | TRBJ2-3 | NA | TRBV2
TGCGCCAGCAGCCACGTAGCGGGCAGCTCCTACGAGCAGTACTTC | CASSHVAGSSYEQYF | TRBD2 | TRBJ2-7 | NA | TRBV4-3
TGTGCCAGCAGCGAACAGGGGGCGGCCACAGATACGCAGTATTTT | CASSEQGAATDTQYF | TRBD1 | TRBJ2-3 | few | TRBV6-2/TRBV6-3
TGTGCCAGCAGCTCAGACCAGGGCGCTCGGATCTTC | CASSSDQGARIF | NA | TRBJ2-1 | NA | TRBV9
TGTGCCAGCAGCTTAGGGGGGCAGAGGTACGAGCAGTACTTC | CASSLGGQRYEQYF | NA | TRBJ2-7 | NA | TRBV7-6
TGTGCCAGCAGTGGGTCAACAGGGACGGCCAACGTCCTGACTTTC | CASSGSTGTANVLTF | NA | TRBJ2-6 | NA | TRBV6-4
TGTGCCACCAGCAGAACAGCAGGGGGCAGGTACAATGAGCAGTTCTTC | CATSRTAGGRYNEQFF | TRBD1 | TRBJ2-1 | NA | TRBV15
TGTGCCAGCAGCCCAACTCCGGGAGGGATGAACACTGAAGCTTTCTTT | CASSPTPGGMNTEAFF | NA | TRBJ1-1 | NA | TRBV5-6
TGCGCCAGCAGTGATAATGGCGGGGAGCTGTTTTTT | CASSDNGGELFF | NA | TRBJ2-2 | NA | TRBV10-1
TGTGCCAGTTCTTCTGGGCGAGGAAACATTCAGTACTTC | CASSSGRGNIQYF | NA | TRBJ2-4 | NA | TRBV2
TGTGCCAGTAGTTCGCAGCAGTTGGGGGCCCAGTACTTC | CASSSQQLGAQYF | NA | TRBJ2-5 | NA | TRBV19
TGTGCCAGCAGCTTAATGTTAGCTCAAAACTATGGCTACACCTTC | CASSLMLAQNYGYTF | NA | TRBJ1-2 | NA | TRBV5-5
TGTGCCAGCCGGCCGGGAGTTAACTATGGCTACACCTTC | CASRPGVNYGYTF | NA | TRBJ1-2 | NA | TRBV7-9
TGTGCTAGCAGTTCCGGAGGGCCACAAGAGACCCAGTACTTC | CASSSGGPQETQYF | NA | TRBJ2-5 | NA | TRBV7-7
TGTGCCAGCAGTTCAAGGAACGCGGCGGGGGAAAAACTGTTTTTT | CASSSRNAAGEKLFF | NA | TRBJ1-4 | NA | TRBV28
TGTGCCACCAGCAGAGATCCCGGTCTCGCGGATGGCTACACCTTC | CATSRDPGLADGYTF | NA | TRBJ1-2 | NA | TRBV15
TGTGCCAGCACGGGGGGGAGGGATCAGCCCCAGCATTTT | CASTGGRDQPQHF | NA | TRBJ1-5 | once | TRBV12-3/TRBV12-4
TGTGCCAGCAGCACAGAGGACATGTTTGGGGTCCGAGGAAAACTGTTTTTT | CASSTEDMFGVRGKLFF | NA | TRBJ1-4 | NA | TRBV5-6
TGTGCCAGCAGCTTAGGTGAGTGGGAACTTACTGAAGCTTTCTTT | CASSLGEWELTEAFF | NA | TRBJ1-1 | NA | TRBV7-9
TGTGCCATCAGGACAGGTGGGGAAGGGGACTACACCTTC | CAIRTGGEGDYTF | NA | TRBJ1-2 | NA | TRBV10-3
TGTGCCAGCAGCCATTCTGCGGACAAAATGCTGATCTACGAGCAGTACTTC | CASSHSADKMLIYEQYF | NA | TRBJ2-7 | NA | TRBV4-2
TGTGCCAGCAGCCAAGGACCATGGAATGAGGACAGCAACACCGGGGAGCTGTTTTTT | CASSQGPWNEDSNTGELFF | NA | TRBJ2-2 | NA | TRBV14
TGTGCCTGGAGTGTGGGGCTCAGCTCCTACGAGCAGTACTTC | CAWSVGLSSYEQYF | NA | TRBJ2-7 | NA | TRBV30
TGTGCCAGCAGCGTAGACGCTGTTGGGGTGCGGGAGACCCAGTACTTC | CASSVDAVGVRETQYF | NA | TRBJ2-5 | NA | TRBV9